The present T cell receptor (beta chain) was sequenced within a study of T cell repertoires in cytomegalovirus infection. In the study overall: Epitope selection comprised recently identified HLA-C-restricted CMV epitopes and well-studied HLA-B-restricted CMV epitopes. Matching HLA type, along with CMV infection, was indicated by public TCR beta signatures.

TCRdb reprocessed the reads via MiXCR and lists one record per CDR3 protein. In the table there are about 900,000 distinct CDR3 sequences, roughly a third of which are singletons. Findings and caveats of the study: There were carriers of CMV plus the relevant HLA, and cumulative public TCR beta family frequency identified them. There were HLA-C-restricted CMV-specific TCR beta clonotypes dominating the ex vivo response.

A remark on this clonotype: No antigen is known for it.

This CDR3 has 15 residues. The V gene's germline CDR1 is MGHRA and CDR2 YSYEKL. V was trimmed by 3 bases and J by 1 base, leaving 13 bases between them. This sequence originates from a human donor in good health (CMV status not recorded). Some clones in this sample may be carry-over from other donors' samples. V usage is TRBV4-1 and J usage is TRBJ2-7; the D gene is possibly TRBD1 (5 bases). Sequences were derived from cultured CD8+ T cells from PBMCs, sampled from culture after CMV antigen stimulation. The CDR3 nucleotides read TGCGCCAGCAGCCAGGCTGACAGTTTTTCCTACGAGCAGTACTTC. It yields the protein CASSQADSFSYEQYF.